This T cell receptor (beta chain) is drawn from a study of CD8 T cells in ankylosing spondylitis. Broader study findings: Among TCR beta sequences, a motif of several highly homologous variants appeared characteristic of ankylosing spondylitis blood.

V dropped 2 bases and J dropped 2 bases, with 11 bases sitting between them. From germline, CDR1 is SGHDT and CDR2 YYEEEE. This CDR3 contains 14 residues. There are many counts of this clonotype. Its antigen is not known. The TCR beta libraries were generated through quantitative 5'-RACE incorporating molecular barcodes. TCRdb reanalysed the 5' RACE reads using MiXCR and keeps one entry per CDR3 protein. Among about 460,000 distinct CDR3 sequences listed, about 5.2% were seen once. Sequenced input: blood, either unsorted or a sorted T cell fraction (not recorded which). This chain joins TRBV5-6 and TRBJ2-7, with a weak D call TRBD2 (7 bases). The receptor was isolated from a male donor with ankylosing spondylitis. The CDR3 DNA reads TGTGCCAGCAGCTTAGGGGGGGCCGCCTACGAGCAGTACTTC. This codes for CASSLGGAAYEQYF.